This entry features one TCR beta chain sequence. Its specificity is unknown. This sample was included in a study of beta chain features in type 1 diabetes. Study background: Sorted cells examined across all samples numbered 107,917,701. Study results and limitations: Healthy donors had naive, central memory and Treg TCRB repertoires that appeared less similar than those seen among patients.

Donors underwent one heparinised blood draw, 95 to 150 mL on average. Sorted CD4+ subsets: naive, central memory, regulatory, stem cell-like memory (CD45RO/CCR7/CD25/CD127/CD95/CD27 panel). With 5 bases removed from V and 0 bases from J, the gap between germline ends came to 12 bases. The CDR3 consists of 15 residues. The germline gives CDR1 LNHDA, CDR2 SQIVND (reference sequence). Sequencing targeted expressed TCRB transcripts, as all isolated RNA had been reverse transcribed. The table came from immunoSEQ multiplex PCR; TCRdb's copy has only in-frame clones and leaves some out. Counted here are over 150,000 clones, approximately 8.1% occurring once; the ten biggest clones make up about 0.6%.

Sequencing was performed on central memory CD4+ T cells from blood. This rearrangement joins TRBV19 to TRBJ2-3; perhaps TRBD1 as D (5 bases). The sequence was obtained from a man aged 18 to 29 in good health. CDR3 nucleotide sequence: TGTGCCAGTAGTCATGGGGCGTCTAGCACAGATACGCAGTATTTT. This gives the protein CASSHGASSTDTQYF.